The next 8 T cell receptor beta chains were all read from a single sample in a study of T cells in localized non-small cell lung cancer. Assay used: immunoSEQ multiplex PCR; TCRdb lists only in-frame clones, some missing. Found here are about 40,000 clones, 75% to 90% of them singletons; the top ten hold about 6.5%. The sample consisted of peripheral blood, taken before any cancer treatment. These receptors all stem from a man aged 35 to 69 with stage I lung adenocarcinoma.

The table lists this clone with a few counts. The genes are TRBV19 and TRBJ2-1, with TRBD1 matching over 11 bases. The CDR3 extends over 14 amino acids. V lost 5 bases to trimming and J lost 6 bases; unmatched junction nucleotides: 3. Germline V gives CDR1 LNHDA, CDR2 SQIVND (reference sequence). The CDR3 DNA sequence: TGTGCCAGTAGTGTGGGGACAGGGGGCAATGAGCAGTTCTTC. It codes for CASSVGTGGNEQFF.

The gene calls are TRBV20-1 and TRBJ1-2, with D maybe TRBD1 (5 bases). The CDR3 is 11 residues long. V was cut by 7 bases and J by 5 bases, with 11 bases left in between. Germline CDR1 DFQATT, CDR2 SNEGSKA (reference sequence). CDR3 nucleotide sequence: TGCAGTGAAACAGGAGAATATGGCTACACCTTC. Amino acid sequence: CSETGEYGYTF.

The CDR3 DNA sequence: TGTGCCAGCAGCTTAGGGGCGGGACTAGCGGGAGCCTGGTCCTACGAGCAGTACTTC. This sequence encodes CASSLGAGLAGAWSYEQYF. V gene TRBV11-1 combines with J gene TRBJ2-7; 14 bases line up with TRBD2. Germline assignment: CDR1 SGHAT and CDR2 FQDESV (reference sequence). J was trimmed by 1 base and V by 1 base; bases with no gene match: 9. The CDR3 runs to 19 residues.

The chain recombines TRBV27 with TRBJ1-1, with D possibly TRBD1 on 6 matching bases. The length of the CDR3 is 13 residues. The V and J ends lost 4 bases and 8 bases respectively, with 14 bases between them. The germline CDR1 and CDR2 sequences are MNHEY and SMNVEV (reference sequence). The DNA for the CDR3 is TGTGCCAGCAGTTCCCCGACCGGGACAGAAGCTTTCTTT. This codes for CASSSPTGTEAFF.

The chain links TRBV7-2 to TRBJ2-1, with D uncertain. V lost 2 bases, J lost 7 bases, and 9 bases lay in between. Germline assignment: CDR1 SGHTA and CDR2 FQGNSA. This CDR3 is built from 13 residues. This CDR3 reads CASSLLWGNEQFF. The CDR3 bases are TGTGCCAGCAGCTTACTCTGGGGAAATGAGCAGTTCTTC.

The chain employs TRBV9 and TRBJ2-3, with TRBD2 matching 9 bases. CDR1 and CDR2 (germline): SGDLS, YYNGEE. CDR3 length equals 15 residues. The V segment lost 4 bases and the J segment 5 bases; nucleotides outside the gene matches: 8. CDR3 coding DNA: TGTGCCAGCAGCATGCCGGGACTAGCTGGAGATACGCAGTATTTT. Translated: CASSMPGLAGDTQYF.

V is TRBV28 and J is TRBJ2-3, with 10 bases matching TRBD2. Germline V gene data show CDR1 as MDHEN and CDR2 as SYDVKM. CDR3 length equals 19 residues. Trimming removed 8 bases from V and 1 base from J; junction bases left unmatched: 18. The CDR3 DNA sequence: TGTGCCAGCCAATTAGTAGGCAGGGAGGGGACTAGCGGCACAGATACGCAGTATTTT. Protein: CASQLVGREGTSGTDTQYF.

CDR3 DNA sequence: TGCAGCGTTGTTGGGACAGGGAACACTGAAGCTTTCTTT. Its protein is CSVVGTGNTEAFF. The chain uses TRBV29-1 and TRBJ1-1, with 8 positions matching TRBD1. CDR3 length: 13 amino acids. Germline V lookup: CDR1 SQVTM, CDR2 ANQGSEA. J was trimmed by 1 base and V by 4 bases; bases with no gene match: 2.